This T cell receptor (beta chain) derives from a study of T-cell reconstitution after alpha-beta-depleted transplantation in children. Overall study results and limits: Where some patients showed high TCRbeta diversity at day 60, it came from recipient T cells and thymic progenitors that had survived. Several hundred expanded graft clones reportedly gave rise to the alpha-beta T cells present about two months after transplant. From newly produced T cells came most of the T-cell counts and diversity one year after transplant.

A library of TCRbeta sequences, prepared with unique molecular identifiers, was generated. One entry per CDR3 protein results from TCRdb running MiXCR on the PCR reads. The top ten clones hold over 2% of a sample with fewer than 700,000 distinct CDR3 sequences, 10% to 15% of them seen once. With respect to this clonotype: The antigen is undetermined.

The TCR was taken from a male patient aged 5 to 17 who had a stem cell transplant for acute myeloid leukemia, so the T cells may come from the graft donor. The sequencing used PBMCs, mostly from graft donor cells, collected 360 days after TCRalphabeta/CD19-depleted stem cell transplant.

The CDR3 protein is CSATIGTATYEQYF. The CDR3 DNA is TGCAGTGCCACTATCGGGACGGCAACCTACGAGCAGTACTTC. The rearrangement joins TRBV20-1 to TRBJ2-7; D may match TRBD1 or TRBD2 (5 bases each). Germline CDR1 reads DFQATT; CDR2 reads SNEGSKA (reference sequence). V gave up 6 bases and J gave up 2 bases, with 17 bases separating them. CDR3 length: 14 residues.